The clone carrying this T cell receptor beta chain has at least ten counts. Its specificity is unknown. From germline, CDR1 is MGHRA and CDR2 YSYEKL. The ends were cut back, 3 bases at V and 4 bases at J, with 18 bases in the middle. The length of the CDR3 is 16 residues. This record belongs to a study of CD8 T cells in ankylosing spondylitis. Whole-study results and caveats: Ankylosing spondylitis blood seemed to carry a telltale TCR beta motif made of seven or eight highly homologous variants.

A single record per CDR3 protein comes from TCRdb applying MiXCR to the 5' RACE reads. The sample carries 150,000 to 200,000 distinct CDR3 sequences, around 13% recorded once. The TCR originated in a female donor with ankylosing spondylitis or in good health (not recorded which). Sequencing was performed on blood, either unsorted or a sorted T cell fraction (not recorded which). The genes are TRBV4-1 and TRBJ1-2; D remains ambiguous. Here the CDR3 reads CASSQGRELLIYGYTF. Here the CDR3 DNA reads TGCGCCAGCAGCCAGGGGAGGGAACTTCTAATCTATGGCTACACCTTC.